This T cell receptor (beta chain) is drawn from a study of shared clonotypes between healthy human individuals. The study's findings and limits: The generation probabilities recorded for non-shared clonotypes fell below those of clonotypes shared by all four donors.

Positive CCR7 selection of CD45RO-negative cells yielded the naive CD8 cells, and terminally differentiated effector memory CD45RA+ cells were excluded. There were no recent acute infections or vaccinations among the donors, who were healthy HIV-negative adults. This CDR3 is 13 amino acids long. Germline CDR1 reads SQVTM; CDR2 reads ANQGSEA. Trimming at V came to 6 bases and at J to 3 bases, leaving 7 bases not matched to a gene. As originally analysed: For the immunoSEQ data, sequences were junction-only without quality scores, so filtering differed. Assay: immunoSEQ multiplex PCR; the TCRdb copy retains only in-frame clones and omits some. From that table come the V and J calls and clone size; the DNA was used to work out D and trimming. The table records approximately 740,000 clones, about 91% of them present only once. As regards this clone: Its antigen remains unknown.

The V gene is TRBV29-1, the J gene TRBJ2-7; 8 nucleotides line up with TRBD1. The origin of this receptor is a man aged 25 to 40 in good health. Material for sequencing was naive CD8+ T cells sorted from blood. The CDR3 bases are TGCAGCGTCGGACAGGGCGCGATCTACGAGCAGTACTTC. Translated, it gives CSVGQGAIYEQYF.